This TCR beta chain was captured in a study of tumor-infiltrating lymphocytes in localized non-small cell lung cancer. Study-wide findings and caveats: Recurrence-free survival showed no association with tumor T-cell fraction. Different pieces of the same tissue went to different assays, confounding technical variation with intratumor heterogeneity.

Deletions cut 5 bases from V and 5 bases from J, with 16 bases between. The CDR3 contains 14 residues. The germline gives CDR1 SGHAT, CDR2 FQDESV (reference sequence). This clone showed up just a few times. Its target is unknown. Measured with immunoSEQ multiplex PCR; TCRdb has only the in-frame clones, and not every one. The table records 20,000 to 30,000 clones, around 67% of them present only once. The sequence was collected from a human donor with non-small cell lung cancer. Specimen: lung tumor tissue. The chain is built from TRBV11-1 and TRBJ2-7, with D possibly matching TRBD1 (5 bases). The CDR3 spells CASSRGHQTHEQYF. The DNA of the CDR3 is TGTGCCAGCAGCCGTGGACACCAAACTCACGAGCAGTACTTC.